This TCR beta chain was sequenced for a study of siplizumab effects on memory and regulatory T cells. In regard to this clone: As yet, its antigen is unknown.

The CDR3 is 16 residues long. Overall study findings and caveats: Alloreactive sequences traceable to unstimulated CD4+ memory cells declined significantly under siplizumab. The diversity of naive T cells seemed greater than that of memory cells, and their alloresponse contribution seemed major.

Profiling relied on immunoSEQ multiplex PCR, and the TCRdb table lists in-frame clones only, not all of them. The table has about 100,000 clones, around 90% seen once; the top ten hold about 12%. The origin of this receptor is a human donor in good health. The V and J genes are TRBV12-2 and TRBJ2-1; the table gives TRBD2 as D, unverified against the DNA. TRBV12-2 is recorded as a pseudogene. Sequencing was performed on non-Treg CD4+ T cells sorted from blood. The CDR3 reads CASRLSGRAPYNEQFF. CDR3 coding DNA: TGTGCAAGTCGTCTTAGCGGGAGGGCCCCCTACAATGAGCAGTTCTTC.